This T cell receptor (beta chain) was sequenced for a study of shared clonotypes between healthy human individuals. A CD45RA-negative memory subset and a CD45RA+ naive subset were separated from the CD4+ cells. Original handling: ImmunoSEQ output lacked quality scores and full-length reads, limiting matched filtering. Libraries were prepared by immunoSEQ multiplex PCR; TCRdb keeps only in-frame clonotypes and omits some of them. That table furnishes V, J and clone size, whereas the DNA furnished D and trimming. The repertoire holds fewer than 3 million clones, with 80% to 95% as singletons. Study results and caveats: In this cohort, only blood was sampled, and tissue repertoires likely differ. The naive CD4 repertoires of a handful of donors were compared, and approximately 4.5% of clonotypes were shared.

On this clone itself: Antigen specificity is unknown.

This CDR3 has 12 amino acids. Trimming removed 5 bases from V and 7 bases from J, with 13 bases in between. Germline assignment: CDR1 SGHRS and CDR2 YFSETQ. Sequencing was done on a sample of naive CD4+ T cells from PBMCs. Subset given: CD45RA+ positively selected. This sequence joins TRBV5-1 and TRBJ2-7, with D possibly being TRBD2 (6 bases). This sequence originates from a man aged 18 to 30 in good health. Some clones in this sample may be carry-over from other donors' samples. CDR3 sequence: CASRRTNEEQYF. CDR3 nucleotides: TGCGCCAGCAGACGGACTAACGAGGAGCAGTACTTC.